What follows are 2 T cell receptor beta chains derived from one specimen sequenced in a study of early T cells in non-severe SARS-CoV-2 infection (dated by TCRdb to about 2021). Library generation was performed with 5' RACE. Instrument used: NextSeq 500. TCRdb cleaned the public reads at Q25 with fastp, built clones with MiXCR and kept in-frame beta chains. Each record represents a unique CDR3 protein, reported with the most common genes and DNA among its rows. The sample table contains more than 95,000 distinct CDR3 sequences; only one count was recorded for 15% of them. Just over 20% of the sample is taken by the ten largest. The sequencing input was whole blood. These receptors originate from an adult who was a healthcare worker with PCR-confirmed SARS-CoV-2 infection or an uninfected control (not recorded which).

This clonotype was found many times. The chain carries TRBV6-1 and TRBJ2-1; 8 positions match TRBD1. J was trimmed by 2 bases and V by 6 bases; bases with no gene match: 6. This CDR3 region has 15 residues. Germline V gene sequence: CDR1 MNHNS, CDR2 SASEGT. CDR3 sequence reads: CASRDRERAYNEQFF. For the CDR3, the DNA is TGTGCCAGCAGGGACAGGGAGAGGGCCTACAATGAGCAGTTCTTC.

The rearrangement joins TRBV4-2 to TRBJ2-3, with D maybe TRBD2 (6 bases). This CDR3 comprises 15 residues. The germline CDR1 and CDR2 sequences are LGHNA and YNFKEQ. Deletions cut 4 bases from V and 2 bases from J, with 13 bases between. This CDR3 reads CASSRESGDTDTQYF. The CDR3 nucleotides are TGTGCCAGCAGCCGTGAGTCGGGAGACACAGATACGCAGTATTTT.